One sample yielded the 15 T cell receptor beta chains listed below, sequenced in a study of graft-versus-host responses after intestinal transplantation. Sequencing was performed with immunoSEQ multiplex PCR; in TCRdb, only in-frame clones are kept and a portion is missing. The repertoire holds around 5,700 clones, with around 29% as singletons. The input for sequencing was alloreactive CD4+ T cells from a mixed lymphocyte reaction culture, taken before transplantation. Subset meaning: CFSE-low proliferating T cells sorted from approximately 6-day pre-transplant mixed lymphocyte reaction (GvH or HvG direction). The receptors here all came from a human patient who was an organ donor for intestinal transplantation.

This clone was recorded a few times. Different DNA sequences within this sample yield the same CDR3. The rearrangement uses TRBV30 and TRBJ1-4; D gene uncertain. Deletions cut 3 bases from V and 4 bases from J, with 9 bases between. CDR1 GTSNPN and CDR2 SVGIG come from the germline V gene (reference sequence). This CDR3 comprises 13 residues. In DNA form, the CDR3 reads TGTGCCTGGAGAAGACCTGGTAATGAAAAACTGTTTTTT. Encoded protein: CAWRRPGNEKLFF.

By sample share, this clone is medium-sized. Here the CDR3 reads CASSDAPSGGWEQYF. CDR3 nucleotide sequence: TGCGCCAGCAGTGATGCCCCATCAGGGGGATGGGAGCAGTACTTC. The chain has TRBV10-2 and TRBJ2-7, with TRBD1 matching over 7 bases. The CDR3 loop spans 15 amino acids. The germline V gene encodes CDR1 WSHSY and CDR2 SAAADI. V gave up 3 bases and J gave up 7 bases; unmatched junction bases: 12.

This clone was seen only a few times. As DNA, the CDR3 is TGTGCCAGCAGCTTAGAACAGCTGGGGGATGGATATAGCAATCAGCCCCAGCATTTT. This encodes CASSLEQLGDGYSNQPQHF. This chain connects TRBV7-7 to TRBJ1-5, with D possibly matching TRBD1 (5 bases). V was trimmed by 1 base and J by 0 bases, leaving 19 bases between them. Germline CDR1 is SSHAT and CDR2 is FNYEAQ (reference sequence). The CDR3 is 19 amino acids.

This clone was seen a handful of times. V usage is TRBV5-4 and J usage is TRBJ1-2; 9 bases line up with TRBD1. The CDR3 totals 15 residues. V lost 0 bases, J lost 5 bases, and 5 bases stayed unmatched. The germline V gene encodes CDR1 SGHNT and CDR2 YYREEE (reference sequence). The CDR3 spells CASSLAIGTGYGYTF. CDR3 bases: TGTGCCAGCAGCTTGGCCATCGGGACAGGGTATGGCTACACCTTC.

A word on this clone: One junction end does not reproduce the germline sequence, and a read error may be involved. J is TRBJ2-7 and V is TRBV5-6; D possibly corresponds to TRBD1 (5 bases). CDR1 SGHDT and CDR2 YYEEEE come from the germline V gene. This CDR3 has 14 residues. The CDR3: CASSRQLIIPELYF. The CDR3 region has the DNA TGTGCCAGCAGCCGACAGCTTATTATACCTGAGCTGTACTTC.

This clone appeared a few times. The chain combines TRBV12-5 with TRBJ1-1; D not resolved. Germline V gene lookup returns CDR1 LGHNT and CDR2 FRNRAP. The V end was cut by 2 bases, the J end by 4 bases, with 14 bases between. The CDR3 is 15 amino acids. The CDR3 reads CASGLSFGHLTEAFF. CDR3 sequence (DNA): TGTGCTAGTGGTTTGTCTTTCGGCCACCTCACTGAAGCTTTCTTT. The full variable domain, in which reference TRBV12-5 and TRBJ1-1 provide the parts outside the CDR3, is DARVTQTPRHKVTEMGQEVTMRCQPILGHNTVFWYRQTMMQGLELLAYFRNRAPLDDSGMPKDRFSAEMPDATLATLKIQPSEPRDSAVYFCASGLSFGHLTEAFFGQGTRLTVV.

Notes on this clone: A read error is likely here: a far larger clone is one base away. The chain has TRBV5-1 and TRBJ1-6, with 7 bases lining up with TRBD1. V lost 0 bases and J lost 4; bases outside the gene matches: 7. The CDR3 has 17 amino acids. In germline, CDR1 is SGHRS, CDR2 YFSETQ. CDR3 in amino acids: CASSLVGTANYNSPLHF. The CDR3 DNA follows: TGCGCCAGCAGCTTGGTCGGGACAGCGAATTATAATTCACCCCTCCACTTT.

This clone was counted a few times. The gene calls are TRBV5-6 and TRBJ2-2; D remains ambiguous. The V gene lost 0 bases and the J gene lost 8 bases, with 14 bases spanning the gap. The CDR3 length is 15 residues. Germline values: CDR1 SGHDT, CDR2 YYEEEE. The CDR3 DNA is TGTGCCAGCAGCTTGGTGGGCATGGCGACTGGGGAGCTGTTTTTT. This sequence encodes CASSLVGMATGELFF.

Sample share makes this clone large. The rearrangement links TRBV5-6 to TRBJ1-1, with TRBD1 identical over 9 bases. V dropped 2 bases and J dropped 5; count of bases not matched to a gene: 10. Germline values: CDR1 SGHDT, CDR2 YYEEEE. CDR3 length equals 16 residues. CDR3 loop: CASSFGQGPFGTEAFF. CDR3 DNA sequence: TGTGCCAGCAGCTTCGGACAGGGGCCATTTGGGACTGAAGCTTTCTTT. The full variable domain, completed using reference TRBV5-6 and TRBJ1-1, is DAGVTQSPTHLIKTRGQQVTLRCSPKSGHDTVSWYQQALGQGPQFIFQYYEEEERQRGNFPDRFSGHQFPNYSSELNVNALLLGDSALYLCASSFGQGPFGTEAFFGQGTRLTVV.

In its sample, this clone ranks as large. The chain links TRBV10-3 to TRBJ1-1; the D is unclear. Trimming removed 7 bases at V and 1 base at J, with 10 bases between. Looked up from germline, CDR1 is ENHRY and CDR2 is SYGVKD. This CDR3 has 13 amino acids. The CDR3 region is CAIIAHQNTEAFF. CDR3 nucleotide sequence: TGTGCCATCATCGCACATCAGAACACTGAAGCTTTCTTT.

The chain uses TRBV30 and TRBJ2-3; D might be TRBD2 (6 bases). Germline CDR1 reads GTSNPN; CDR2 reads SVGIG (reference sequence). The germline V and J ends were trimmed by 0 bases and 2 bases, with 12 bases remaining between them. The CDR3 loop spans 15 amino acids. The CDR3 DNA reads TGTGCCTGGAGTGTAAGGCGGGATTTCACAGATACGCAGTATTTT. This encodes CAWSVRRDFTDTQYF.

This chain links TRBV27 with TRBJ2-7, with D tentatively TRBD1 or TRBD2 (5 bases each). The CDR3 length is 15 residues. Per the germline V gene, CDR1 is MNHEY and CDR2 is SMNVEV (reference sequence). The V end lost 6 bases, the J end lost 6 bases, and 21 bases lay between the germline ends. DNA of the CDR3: TGTGCCAGCAGCTTAACCCACCCTCTGAGGGGCGAGCAGTACTTC. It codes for CASSLTHPLRGEQYF.

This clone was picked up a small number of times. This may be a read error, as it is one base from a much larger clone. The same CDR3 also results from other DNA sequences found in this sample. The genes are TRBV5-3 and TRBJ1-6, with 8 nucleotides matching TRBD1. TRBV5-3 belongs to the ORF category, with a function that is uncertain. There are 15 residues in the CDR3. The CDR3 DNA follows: TGTGCCAGCAGCTTGACAGGGGTTTATAATTCACCCCTCCACTTT. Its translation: CASSLTGVYNSPLHF.

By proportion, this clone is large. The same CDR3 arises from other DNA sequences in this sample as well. The CDR3 spells CASRGRGPSNYGYTF. CDR3 in DNA: TGTGCCAGCAGGGGCAGGGGCCCTTCTAACTATGGCTACACCTTC. The chain is built from TRBV2 and TRBJ1-2; D perhaps matches TRBD1 (6 bases). Germline CDR1 is SNHLY and CDR2 is FYNNEI. This CDR3 region has 15 residues. V lost 6 bases and J lost 0, with 14 bases in between.

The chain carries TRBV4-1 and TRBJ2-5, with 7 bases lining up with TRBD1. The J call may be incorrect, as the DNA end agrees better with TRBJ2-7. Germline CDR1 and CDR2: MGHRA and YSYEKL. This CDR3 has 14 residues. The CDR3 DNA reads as TGCGCCAGCAGCCAAGAACAGGGGCCCTACGAGCAGTACTTC. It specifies CASSQEQGPYEQYF.